This TCR beta chain was sequenced for a study of cytomegalovirus exposure and HLA in healthy donors. Study results and caveats: Cytomegalovirus association was listed for 164 TCR beta chains.

The protocol was immunoSEQ multiplex PCR, while the TCRdb copy is restricted to in-frame clones and leaves out a portion. The sample includes hundreds of thousands of clones, roughly 83% of them seen just once. Germline assignment: CDR1 SGHRS and CDR2 YFSETQ. The length of the CDR3 is 15 residues. Between the trimmed V and J ends, which lost 3 bases and 4 bases, there was a span of 16 bases. Of note for this clone: What it binds is not known.

This clonotype was sampled from a woman between 18 and 29 years old in good health and CMV-seronegative. J is TRBJ2-5 and V is TRBV5-1; TRBD2 might be the D (7 bases). The material sequenced was PBMCs. CDR3 in amino acids: CASSSGGQSGETQYF. The CDR3 DNA reads TGCGCCAGCAGCTCCGGGGGGCAGTCAGGAGAGACCCAGTACTTC.